A selection of T cell receptor beta chains follows, all from one sample in a study of blood T cell repertoires in COVID-19. Only in-frame clones appear in the TCRdb table, and some are missing; sequencing was by immunoSEQ multiplex PCR. The sample yields 300,000 to 400,000 clones, 87% seen once. The sequenced material came from peripheral blood. The receptors here all came from a man between 25 and 39 years old with COVID-19, enrolled during active disease. Each CDR3 is given with its conserved first and last residue. Each record gives: J gene, V gene, CDR3 protein.

J gene: TRBJ2-7; V gene: TRBV27; CDR3 protein: CASSSGLAGNEQYF
J gene: TRBJ1-1; V gene: TRBV4-1; CDR3 protein: CASRQSTGANTEAFF
J gene: TRBJ2-5; V gene: TRBV6-5; CDR3 protein: CASSYSSGGGETQYF
J gene: TRBJ2-1; V gene: TRBV11-3; CDR3 protein: CASSLDGRQGNEQFF
J gene: TRBJ2-3; V gene: TRBV18; CDR3 protein: CASSPWAGSTDTQYF
J gene: TRBJ1-2; V gene: TRBV6-6; CDR3 protein: CASSYGPLLYGYTF
J gene: TRBJ2-7; V gene: TRBV3-1/TRBV3-2; CDR3 protein: CASSPLWPSGLSYEQYF
J gene: TRBJ2-4; V gene: TRBV6-5; CDR3 protein: CASSYTGGGGRDIQYF
J gene: TRBJ1-5; V gene: TRBV4-1; CDR3 protein: CASSPTVSNQPQHF
J gene: TRBJ1-5; V gene: TRBV5-1; CDR3 protein: CASSPGTGNQPQHF
J gene: TRBJ2-7; V gene: TRBV12-5; CDR3 protein: CASGLVPGFGTSGGHSSYEQYF
J gene: TRBJ1-1; V gene: TRBV7-2; CDR3 protein: CASSLRGARTEAFF
J gene: TRBJ2-3; V gene: TRBV12-5; CDR3 protein: CASGPPADTQYF
J gene: TRBJ2-7; V gene: TRBV20-1; CDR3 protein: CSASRGFAYEQYF
J gene: TRBJ2-6; V gene: TRBV5-5; CDR3 protein: CASSLVGQLSGANVLTF
J gene: TRBJ2-2; V gene: TRBV4-2; CDR3 protein: CASSRPGNGELFF
J gene: TRBJ2-7; V gene: TRBV19; CDR3 protein: CASSSSPQVYEEQYF
J gene: TRBJ1-2; V gene: TRBV29-1; CDR3 protein: CSVEDSSATYGYTF
J gene: TRBJ2-1; V gene: TRBV28; CDR3 protein: CASKGLGTGRNEQFF
J gene: TRBJ2-3; V gene: TRBV24-1; CDR3 protein: CATSDLNRGEGTDTQYF
J gene: TRBJ1-1; V gene: TRBV19; CDR3 protein: CASSLTGSTEAFF
J gene: TRBJ2-1; V gene: TRBV7-6; CDR3 protein: CASSAPDPSGGAPNEQFF
J gene: TRBJ2-7; V gene: TRBV7-2; CDR3 protein: CASSLEGALYEQYF
J gene: TRBJ1-5; V gene: TRBV5-6; CDR3 protein: CASSHRQRGQPQHF
J gene: TRBJ2-7; V gene: TRBV18; CDR3 protein: CASSSYDRNYEQYF